The clone carrying this T cell receptor beta chain was detected only a few times. Its antigen remains unidentified. TCRdb redid the calling of the 5' RACE reads with MiXCR, one entry per CDR3 protein. The repertoire holds roughly 550,000 distinct CDR3 sequences, about 20% seen once, with roughly an eighth in the top ten. The CDR3 contains 13 residues. Germline CDR1 reads SGHRS; CDR2 reads YFSETQ. Trimming removed 4 bases from V and 2 bases from J, with 8 bases in between. The data belong to a study of T-cell memory formation after mild COVID-19. Overall study findings and caveats: Shrinking CD4+ clones resided mostly in CM and EM, and CD8+ ones in EMRA. Pre-infection memory carried some responding clones, suggesting that cross-reactive memory joined.

The chain recombines TRBV5-1 with TRBJ2-3, with D possibly TRBD2 on 5 matching bases. The sequencing sample was made of PBMCs or a T cell subset sorted from them (not recorded which). This TCR was recovered from an adult woman who had mild COVID-19 (a few samples of this study predate the infection). Cell type and time point are not known. As DNA, the CDR3 is TGCGCCAGCAGCACGGGATTCACAGATACGCAGTATTTT. Residues: CASSTGFTDTQYF.